Listed below are T cell receptor beta chains from one sample, sequenced in a study of blood T cell repertoires in COVID-19. Method: immunoSEQ multiplex PCR; TCRdb's copy keeps in-frame clones and lacks some. This table holds 100,000 to 150,000 clones, roughly 90% found once. The specimen sequenced was peripheral blood. Receptors were obtained from a man in his sixties with COVID-19, enrolled during active disease. The CDR3 runs from the conserved cysteine through the conserved F or W. Each record gives: J gene, clone size, D gene, V gene, CDR3 DNA, CDR3 protein. A D gene is named only where the DNA matches it firmly. Not all rows give a size; the values are once, few, many and, for expanded clones, a class.

J: TRBJ1-3; size: once; D: TRBD1; V: TRBV7-8; DNA: TGTGCCAGCAGCTTAGAGTCACAGGGGGCCATATATTTT; CDR3: CASSLESQGAIYF
J: TRBJ2-5; size: once; D: NA; V: TRBV5-1; DNA: TGCGCCAGCGTGAGAGGTGTCGGGGAGACCCAGTACTTC; CDR3: CASVRGVGETQYF
J: TRBJ2-5; size: NA; D: NA; V: TRBV25-1; DNA: TGTGCCAGCCGAGTCGAAGAGACCCAGTACTTC; CDR3: CASRVEETQYF
J: TRBJ1-4; size: once; D: NA; V: TRBV4-1; DNA: TGCGCCAGCAGCCAAGCGGACAGTGAAAAACTGTTTTTT; CDR3: CASSQADSEKLFF
J: TRBJ2-5; size: NA; D: NA; V: TRBV2; DNA: TGTGCCAGCAGTGAATTTATTGGCGGCGGAGAGACCCAGTACTTC; CDR3: CASSEFIGGGETQYF
J: TRBJ1-5; size: NA; D: TRBD1; V: TRBV28; DNA: TGTGCCAGCAGTTTGCCTGGACAGGGAGGCAATCAGCCCCAGCATTTT; CDR3: CASSLPGQGGNQPQHF
J: TRBJ1-2; size: NA; D: NA; V: TRBV7-9; DNA: TGTGCCAGCAGCTTAGTCACAAGATCTGCTAACTATGGCTACACCTTC; CDR3: CASSLVTRSANYGYTF
J: TRBJ1-1; size: NA; D: NA; V: TRBV3-1/TRBV3-2; DNA: TGTGCCAGCAGCTCCTCTCAGGGGAGCACTGAAGCTTTCTTT; CDR3: CASSSSQGSTEAFF
J: TRBJ1-1; size: NA; D: NA; V: TRBV19; DNA: TGTGCCAGTAGTATACCGCGGCCGACCCGTAGGACTGAAGCTTTCTTT; CDR3: CASSIPRPTRRTEAFF
J: TRBJ2-5; size: NA; D: NA; V: TRBV19; DNA: TGTGCCAGTAGTATAGCATCCGGGACACTGGAAGAGACCCAGTACTTC; CDR3: CASSIASGTLEETQYF